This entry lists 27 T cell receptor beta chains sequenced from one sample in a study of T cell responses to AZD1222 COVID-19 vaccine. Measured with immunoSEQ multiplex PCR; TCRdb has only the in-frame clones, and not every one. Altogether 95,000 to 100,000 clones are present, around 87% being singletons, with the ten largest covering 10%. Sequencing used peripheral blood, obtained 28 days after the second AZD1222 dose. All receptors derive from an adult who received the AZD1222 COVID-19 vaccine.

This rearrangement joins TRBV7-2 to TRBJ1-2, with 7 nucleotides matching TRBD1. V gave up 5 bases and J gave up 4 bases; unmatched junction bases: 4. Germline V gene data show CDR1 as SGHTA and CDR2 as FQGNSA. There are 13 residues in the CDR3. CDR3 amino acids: CASSRTGAYGYTF. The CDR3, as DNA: TGTGCCAGCAGCCGTACAGGGGCCTATGGCTACACCTTC.

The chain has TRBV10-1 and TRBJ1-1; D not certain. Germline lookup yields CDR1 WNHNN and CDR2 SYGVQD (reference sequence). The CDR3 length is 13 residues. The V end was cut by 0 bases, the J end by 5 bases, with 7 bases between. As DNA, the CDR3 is TGCGCCAGCAGTGAGTCGGGGAGGACTGAAGCTTTCTTT. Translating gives CASSESGRTEAFF.

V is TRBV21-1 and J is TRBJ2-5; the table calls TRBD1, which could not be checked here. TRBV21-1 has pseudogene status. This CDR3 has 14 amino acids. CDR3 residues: CASTSETGKETQYF. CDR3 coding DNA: TGTGCCAGCACCTCCGAGACAGGGAAAGAGACCCAGTACTTC.

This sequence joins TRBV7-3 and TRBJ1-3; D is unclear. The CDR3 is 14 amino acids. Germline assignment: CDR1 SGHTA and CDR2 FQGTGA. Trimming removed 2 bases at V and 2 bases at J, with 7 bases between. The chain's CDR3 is CASSLAGTGNTIYF. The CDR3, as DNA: TGTGCCAGCAGCTTAGCAGGCACTGGAAACACCATATATTTT.

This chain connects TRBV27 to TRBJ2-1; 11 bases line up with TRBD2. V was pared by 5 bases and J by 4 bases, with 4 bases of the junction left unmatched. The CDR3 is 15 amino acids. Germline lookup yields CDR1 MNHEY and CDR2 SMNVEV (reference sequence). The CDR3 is CASSPGTSGYNEQFF. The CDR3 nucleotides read TGTGCCAGCAGTCCCGGGACTAGCGGTTACAATGAGCAGTTCTTC.

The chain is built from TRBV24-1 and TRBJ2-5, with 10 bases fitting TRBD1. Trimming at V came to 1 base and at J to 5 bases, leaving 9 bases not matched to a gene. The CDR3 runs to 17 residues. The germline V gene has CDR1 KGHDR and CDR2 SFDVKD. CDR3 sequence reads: CATSDFPTGQGTETQYF. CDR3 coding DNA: TGTGCCACCAGTGATTTTCCCACGGGACAGGGGACGGAGACCCAGTACTTC.

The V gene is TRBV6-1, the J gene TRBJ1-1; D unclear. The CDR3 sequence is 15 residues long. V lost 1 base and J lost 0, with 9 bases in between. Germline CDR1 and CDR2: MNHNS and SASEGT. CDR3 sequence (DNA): TGTGCCAGCAGTGAAGGTTGGTCTATGAACACTGAAGCTTTCTTT. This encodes CASSEGWSMNTEAFF.

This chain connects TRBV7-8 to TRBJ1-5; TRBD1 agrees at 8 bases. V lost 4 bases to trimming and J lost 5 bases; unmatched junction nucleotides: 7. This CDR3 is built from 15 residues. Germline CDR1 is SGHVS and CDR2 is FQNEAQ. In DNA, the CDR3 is TGTGCCAGCAGCTCCACGGGCAGGGGGCATCAGCCCCAGCATTTT. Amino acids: CASSSTGRGHQPQHF.

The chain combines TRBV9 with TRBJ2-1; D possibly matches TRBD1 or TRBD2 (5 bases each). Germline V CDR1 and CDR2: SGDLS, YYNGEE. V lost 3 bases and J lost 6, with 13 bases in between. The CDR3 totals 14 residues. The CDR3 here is CASSAEGPTNEQFF. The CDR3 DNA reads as TGTGCCAGCAGCGCCGAGGGGCCTACCAATGAGCAGTTCTTC.

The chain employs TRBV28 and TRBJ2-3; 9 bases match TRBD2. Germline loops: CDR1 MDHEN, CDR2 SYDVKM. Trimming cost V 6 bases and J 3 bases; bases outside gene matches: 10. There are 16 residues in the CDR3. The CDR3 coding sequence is TGTGCCAGCAGACTCCTCCTGGCGGGGGGGACAGATACGCAGTATTTT. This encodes CASRLLLAGGTDTQYF.

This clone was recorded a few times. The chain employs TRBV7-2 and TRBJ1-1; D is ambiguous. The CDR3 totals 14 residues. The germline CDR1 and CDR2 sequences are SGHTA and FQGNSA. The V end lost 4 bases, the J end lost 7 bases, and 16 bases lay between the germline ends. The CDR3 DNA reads TGTGCCAGCAGCTCCCCTGGCGGGAGGAATGAAGCTTTCTTT. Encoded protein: CASSSPGGRNEAFF.

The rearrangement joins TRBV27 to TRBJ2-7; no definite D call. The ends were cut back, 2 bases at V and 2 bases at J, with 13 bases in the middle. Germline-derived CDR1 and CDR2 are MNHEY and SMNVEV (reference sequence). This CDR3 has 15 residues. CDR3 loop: CASSLRARTTYEQYF. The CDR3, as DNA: TGTGCCAGCAGTTTAAGGGCCAGGACCACCTACGAGCAGTACTTC.

This chain's CDR3 is CASSPGTGVSQPQHF. The CDR3 coding sequence is TGCGCCAGCAGCCCTGGGACAGGAGTAAGCCAGCCCCAGCATTTT. The rearrangement uses TRBV5-1 and TRBJ1-5; 8 positions agree with TRBD1. Looked up from germline, CDR1 is SGHRS and CDR2 is YFSETQ. There are 15 residues in the CDR3. V dropped 4 bases and J dropped 7; count of bases not matched to a gene: 10.

The CDR3 region is CATSDSGNTQYF. DNA for the CDR3: TGTGCCACCAGTGATTCAGGGAATACGCAGTATTTT. This chain links TRBV24-1 with TRBJ2-3, with D perhaps matching TRBD1 (5 bases). Per the germline V gene, CDR1 is KGHDR and CDR2 is SFDVKD. The CDR3 length is 12 residues. V was clipped by 2 bases and J by 7 bases, with 6 bases between them.

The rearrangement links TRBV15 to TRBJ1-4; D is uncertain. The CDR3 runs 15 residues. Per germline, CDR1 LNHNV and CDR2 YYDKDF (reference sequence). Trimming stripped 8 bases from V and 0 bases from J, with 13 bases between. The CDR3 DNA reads TGTGCCACCCTCGGACTGGTTGCAACTAATGAAAAACTGTTTTTT. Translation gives CATLGLVATNEKLFF.

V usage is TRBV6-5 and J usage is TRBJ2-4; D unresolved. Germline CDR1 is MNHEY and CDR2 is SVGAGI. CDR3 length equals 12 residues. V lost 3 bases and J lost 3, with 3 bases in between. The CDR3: CASSYDKNIQYF. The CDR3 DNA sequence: TGTGCCAGCAGTTATGACAAAAACATTCAGTACTTC.

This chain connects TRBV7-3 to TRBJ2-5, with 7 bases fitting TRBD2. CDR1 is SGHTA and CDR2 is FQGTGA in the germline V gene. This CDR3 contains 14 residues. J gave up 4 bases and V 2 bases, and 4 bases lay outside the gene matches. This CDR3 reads CASSLQGGAETQYF. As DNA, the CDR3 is TGTGCCAGCAGCTTACAGGGAGGGGCAGAGACCCAGTACTTC. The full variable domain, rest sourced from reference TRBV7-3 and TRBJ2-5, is GAGVSQTPSNKVTEKGKYVELRCDPISGHTALYWYRQSLGQGPEFLIYFQGTGAADDSGLPNDRFFAVRPEGSVSTLKIQRTERGDSAVYLCASSLQGGAETQYFGPGTRLLVL.

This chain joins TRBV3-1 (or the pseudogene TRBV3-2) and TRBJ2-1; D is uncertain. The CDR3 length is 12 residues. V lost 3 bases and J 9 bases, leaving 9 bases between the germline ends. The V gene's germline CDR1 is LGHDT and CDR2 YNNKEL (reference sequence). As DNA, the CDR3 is TGTGCCAGCAGCCACGGAGTCGGTGAGCAGTTCTTC. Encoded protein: CASSHGVGEQFF.

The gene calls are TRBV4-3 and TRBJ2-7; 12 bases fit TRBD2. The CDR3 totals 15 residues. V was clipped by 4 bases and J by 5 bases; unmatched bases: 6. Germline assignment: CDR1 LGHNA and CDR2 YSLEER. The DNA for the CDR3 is TGCGCCAGCAGCCTCGGACTAGCGGGGTCTAACGAGCAGTACTTC. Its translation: CASSLGLAGSNEQYF.

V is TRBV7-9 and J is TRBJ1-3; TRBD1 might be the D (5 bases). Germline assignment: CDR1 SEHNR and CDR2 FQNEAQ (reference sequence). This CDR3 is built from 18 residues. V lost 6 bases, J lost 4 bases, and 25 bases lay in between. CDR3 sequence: CASRLPNLSGTVGNTIYF. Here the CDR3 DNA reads TGTGCCAGCAGACTACCCAATCTCTCCGGGACGGTGGGAAACACCATATATTTT.

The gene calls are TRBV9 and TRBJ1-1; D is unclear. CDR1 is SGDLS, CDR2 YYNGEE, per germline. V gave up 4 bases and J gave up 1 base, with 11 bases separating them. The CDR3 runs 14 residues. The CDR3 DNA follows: TGTGCCAGCAGCCGTAGTTCGGGGAACACTGAAGCTTTCTTT. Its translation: CASSRSSGNTEAFF.

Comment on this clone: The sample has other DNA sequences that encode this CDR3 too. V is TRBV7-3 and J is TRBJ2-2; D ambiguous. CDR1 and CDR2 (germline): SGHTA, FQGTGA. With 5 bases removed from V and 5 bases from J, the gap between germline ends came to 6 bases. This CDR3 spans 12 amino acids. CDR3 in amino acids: CASSLNTGELFF. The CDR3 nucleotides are TGTGCCAGCAGCCTAAATACCGGGGAGCTGTTTTTT. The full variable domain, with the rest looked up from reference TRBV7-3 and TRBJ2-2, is GAGVSQTPSNKVTEKGKYVELRCDPISGHTALYWYRQSLGQGPEFLIYFQGTGAADDSGLPNDRFFAVRPEGSVSTLKIQRTERGDSAVYLCASSLNTGELFFGEGSRLTVL.

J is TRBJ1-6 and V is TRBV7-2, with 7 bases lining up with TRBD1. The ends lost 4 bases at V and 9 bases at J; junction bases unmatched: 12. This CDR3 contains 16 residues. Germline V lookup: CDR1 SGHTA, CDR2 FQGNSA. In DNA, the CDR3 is TGTGCCAGCAGCTCTCTCAGGACAGGTTTAGGTTCACCCCTCCACTTT. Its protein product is CASSSLRTGLGSPLHF.

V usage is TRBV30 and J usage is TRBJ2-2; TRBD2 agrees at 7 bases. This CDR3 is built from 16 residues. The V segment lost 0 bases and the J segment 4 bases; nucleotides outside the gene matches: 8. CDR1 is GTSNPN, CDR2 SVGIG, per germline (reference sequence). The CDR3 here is CAWSVGLVATTGELFF. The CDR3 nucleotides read TGTGCCTGGAGTGTAGGACTAGTGGCTACCACCGGGGAGCTGTTTTTT. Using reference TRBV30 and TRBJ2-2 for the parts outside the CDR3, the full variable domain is SQTIHQWPATLVQPVGSPLSLECTVEGTSNPNLYWYRQAAGRGLQLLFYSVGIGQISSEVPQNLSASRPQDRQFILSSKKLLLSDSGFYLCAWSVGLVATTGELFFGEGSRLTVL.

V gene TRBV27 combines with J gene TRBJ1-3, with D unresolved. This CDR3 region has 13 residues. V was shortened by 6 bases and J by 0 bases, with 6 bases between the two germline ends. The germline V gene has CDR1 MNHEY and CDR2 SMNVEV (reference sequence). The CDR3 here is CASRGHSGNTIYF. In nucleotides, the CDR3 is TGTGCCAGCAGAGGTCACTCTGGAAACACCATATATTTT.

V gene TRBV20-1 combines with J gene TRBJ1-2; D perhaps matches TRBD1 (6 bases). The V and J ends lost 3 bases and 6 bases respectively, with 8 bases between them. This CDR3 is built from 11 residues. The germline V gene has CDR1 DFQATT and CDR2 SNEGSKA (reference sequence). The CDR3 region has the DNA TGCAGTGCTAGGTCAGGGGATGGCTACACCTTC. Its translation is CSARSGDGYTF.

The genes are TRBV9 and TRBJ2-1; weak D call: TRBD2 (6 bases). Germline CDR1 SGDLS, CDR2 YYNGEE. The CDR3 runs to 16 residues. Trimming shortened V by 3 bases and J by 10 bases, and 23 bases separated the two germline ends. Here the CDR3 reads CASSAHSGLSAGEQFF. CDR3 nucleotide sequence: TGTGCCAGCAGCGCACACTCGGGACTCTCAGCTGGCGAGCAGTTCTTC.